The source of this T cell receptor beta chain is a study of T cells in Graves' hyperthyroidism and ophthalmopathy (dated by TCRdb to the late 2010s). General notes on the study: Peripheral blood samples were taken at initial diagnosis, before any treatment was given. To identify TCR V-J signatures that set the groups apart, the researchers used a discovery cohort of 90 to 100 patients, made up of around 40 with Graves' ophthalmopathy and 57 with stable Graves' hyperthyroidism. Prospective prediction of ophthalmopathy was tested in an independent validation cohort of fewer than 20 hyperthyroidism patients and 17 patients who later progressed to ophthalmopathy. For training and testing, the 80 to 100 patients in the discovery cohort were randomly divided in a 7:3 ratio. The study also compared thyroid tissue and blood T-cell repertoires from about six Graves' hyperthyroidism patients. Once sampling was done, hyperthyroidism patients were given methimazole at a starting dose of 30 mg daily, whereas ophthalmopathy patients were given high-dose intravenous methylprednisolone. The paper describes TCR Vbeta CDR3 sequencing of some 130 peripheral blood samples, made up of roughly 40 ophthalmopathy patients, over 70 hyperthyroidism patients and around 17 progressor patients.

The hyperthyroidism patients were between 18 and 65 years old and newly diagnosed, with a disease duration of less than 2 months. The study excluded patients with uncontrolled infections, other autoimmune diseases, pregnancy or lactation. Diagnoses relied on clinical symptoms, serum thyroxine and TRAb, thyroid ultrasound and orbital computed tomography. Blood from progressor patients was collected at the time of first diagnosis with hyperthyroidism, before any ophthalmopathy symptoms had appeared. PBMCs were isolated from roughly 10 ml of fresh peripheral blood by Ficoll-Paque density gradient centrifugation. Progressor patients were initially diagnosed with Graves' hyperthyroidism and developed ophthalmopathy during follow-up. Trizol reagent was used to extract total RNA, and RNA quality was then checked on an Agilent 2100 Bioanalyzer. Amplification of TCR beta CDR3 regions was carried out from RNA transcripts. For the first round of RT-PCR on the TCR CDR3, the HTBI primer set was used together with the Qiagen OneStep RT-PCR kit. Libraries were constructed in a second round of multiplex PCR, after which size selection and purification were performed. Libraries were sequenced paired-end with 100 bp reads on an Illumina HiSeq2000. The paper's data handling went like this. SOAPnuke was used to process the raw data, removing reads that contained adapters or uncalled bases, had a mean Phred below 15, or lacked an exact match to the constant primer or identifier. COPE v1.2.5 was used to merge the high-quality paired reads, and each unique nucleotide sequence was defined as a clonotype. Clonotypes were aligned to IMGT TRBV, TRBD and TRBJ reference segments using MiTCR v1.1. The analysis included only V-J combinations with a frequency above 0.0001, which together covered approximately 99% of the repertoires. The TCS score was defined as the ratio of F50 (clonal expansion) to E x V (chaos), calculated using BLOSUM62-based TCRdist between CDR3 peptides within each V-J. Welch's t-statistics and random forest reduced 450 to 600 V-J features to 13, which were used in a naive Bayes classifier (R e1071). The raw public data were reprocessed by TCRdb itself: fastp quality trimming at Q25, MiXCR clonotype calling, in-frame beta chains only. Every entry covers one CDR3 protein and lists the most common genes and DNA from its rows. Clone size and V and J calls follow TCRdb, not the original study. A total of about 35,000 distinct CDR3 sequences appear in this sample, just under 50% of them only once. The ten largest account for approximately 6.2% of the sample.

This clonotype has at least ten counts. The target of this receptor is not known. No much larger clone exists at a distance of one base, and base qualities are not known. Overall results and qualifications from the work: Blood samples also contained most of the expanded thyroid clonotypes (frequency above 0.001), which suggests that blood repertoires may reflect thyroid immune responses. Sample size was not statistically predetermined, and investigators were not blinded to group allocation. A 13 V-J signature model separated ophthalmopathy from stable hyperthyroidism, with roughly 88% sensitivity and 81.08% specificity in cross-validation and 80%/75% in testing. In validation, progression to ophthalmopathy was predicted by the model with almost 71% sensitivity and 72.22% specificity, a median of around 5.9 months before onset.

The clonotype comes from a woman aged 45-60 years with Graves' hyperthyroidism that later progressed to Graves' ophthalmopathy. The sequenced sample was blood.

CDR3 reads: CASLQGLYEQYF. The DNA sequence is as follows: TGTGCCAGCTTGCAGGGGCTATACGAGCAGTACTTC. The chain is encoded by TRBV6-1 joined to TRBJ2-7; TRBD1 is a weak D gene call, 6 bases matching. The CDR1 and CDR2 encoded by the germline V gene are MNHNS and SASEGT. V drops 8 bases and J drops 4 bases, leaving 12 bases in between. Including the terminal cysteine and phenylalanine, the CDR3 comprises 12 residues. Only the CDR3 portion is preserved as DNA: 36 bases, with reading frame beginning at the first base.